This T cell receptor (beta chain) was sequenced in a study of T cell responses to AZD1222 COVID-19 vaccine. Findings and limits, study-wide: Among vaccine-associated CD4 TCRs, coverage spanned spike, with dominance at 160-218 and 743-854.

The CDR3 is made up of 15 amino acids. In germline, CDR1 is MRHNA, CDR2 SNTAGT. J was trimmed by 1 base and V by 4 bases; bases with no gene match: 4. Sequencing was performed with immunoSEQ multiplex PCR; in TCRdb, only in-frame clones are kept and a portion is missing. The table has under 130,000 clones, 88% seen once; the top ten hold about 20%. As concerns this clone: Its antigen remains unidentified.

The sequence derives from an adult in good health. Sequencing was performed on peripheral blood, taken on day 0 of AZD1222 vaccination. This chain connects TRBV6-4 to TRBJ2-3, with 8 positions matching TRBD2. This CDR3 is CASSAMTSGTDTQYF. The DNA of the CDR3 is TGTGCCAGCAGTGCCATGACTAGCGGCACAGATACGCAGTATTTT.